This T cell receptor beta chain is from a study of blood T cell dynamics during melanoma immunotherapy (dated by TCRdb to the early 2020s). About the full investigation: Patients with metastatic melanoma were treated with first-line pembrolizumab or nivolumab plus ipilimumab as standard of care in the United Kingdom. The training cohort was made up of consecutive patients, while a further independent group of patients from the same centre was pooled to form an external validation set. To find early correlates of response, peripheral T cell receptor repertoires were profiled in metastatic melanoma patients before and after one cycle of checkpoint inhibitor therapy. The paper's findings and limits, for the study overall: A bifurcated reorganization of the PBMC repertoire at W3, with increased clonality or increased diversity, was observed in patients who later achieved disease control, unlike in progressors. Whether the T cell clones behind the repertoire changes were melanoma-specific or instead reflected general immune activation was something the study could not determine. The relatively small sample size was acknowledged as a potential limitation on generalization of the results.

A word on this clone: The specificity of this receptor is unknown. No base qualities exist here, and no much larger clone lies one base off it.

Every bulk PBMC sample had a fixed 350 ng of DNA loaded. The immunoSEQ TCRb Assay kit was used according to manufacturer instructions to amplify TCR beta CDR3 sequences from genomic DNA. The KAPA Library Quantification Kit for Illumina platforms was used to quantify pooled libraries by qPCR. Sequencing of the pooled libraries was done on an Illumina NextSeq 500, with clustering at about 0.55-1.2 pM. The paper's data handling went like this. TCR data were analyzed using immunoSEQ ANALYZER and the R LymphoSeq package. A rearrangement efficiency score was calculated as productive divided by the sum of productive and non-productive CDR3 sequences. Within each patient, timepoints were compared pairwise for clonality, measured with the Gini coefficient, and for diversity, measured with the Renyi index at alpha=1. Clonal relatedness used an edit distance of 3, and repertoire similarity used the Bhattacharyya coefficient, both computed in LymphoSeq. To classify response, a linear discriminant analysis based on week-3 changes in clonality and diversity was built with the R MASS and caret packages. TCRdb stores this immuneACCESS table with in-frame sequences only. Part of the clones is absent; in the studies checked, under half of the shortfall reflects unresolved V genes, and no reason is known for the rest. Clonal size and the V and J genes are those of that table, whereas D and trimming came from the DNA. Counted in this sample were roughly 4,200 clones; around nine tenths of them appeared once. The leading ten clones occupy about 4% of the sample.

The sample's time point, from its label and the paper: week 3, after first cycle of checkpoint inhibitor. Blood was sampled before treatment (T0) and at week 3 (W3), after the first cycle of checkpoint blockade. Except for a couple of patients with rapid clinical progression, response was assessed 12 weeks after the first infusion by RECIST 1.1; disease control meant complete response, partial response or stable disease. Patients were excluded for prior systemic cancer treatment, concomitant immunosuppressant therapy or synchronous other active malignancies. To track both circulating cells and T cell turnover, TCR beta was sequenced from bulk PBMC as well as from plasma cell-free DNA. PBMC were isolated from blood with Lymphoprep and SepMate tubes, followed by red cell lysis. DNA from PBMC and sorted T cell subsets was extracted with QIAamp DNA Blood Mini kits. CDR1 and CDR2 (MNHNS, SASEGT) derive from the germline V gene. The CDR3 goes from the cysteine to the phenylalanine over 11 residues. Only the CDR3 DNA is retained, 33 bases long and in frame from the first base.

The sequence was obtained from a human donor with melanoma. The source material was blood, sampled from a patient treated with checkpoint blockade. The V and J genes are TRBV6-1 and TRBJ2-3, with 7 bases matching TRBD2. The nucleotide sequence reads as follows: TGTGCATGGGGGACCGGGAGGCCCAACTATTTT. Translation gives CAWGTGRPNYF.